The rows below give T cell receptor beta chains drawn from one sample of a study of technical replicates of blood from a handful of donors. TCRdb's table, derived via immunoSEQ multiplex PCR, lists solely in-frame clones and lacks some. The repertoire holds approximately 69,000 clones, with around nine tenths as singletons. Source material: PBMCs. The receptor set was obtained from a human donor in good health. Some clones in this sample may be carry-over from other donors' samples. CDR3s include the opening cysteine and the closing phenylalanine or tryptophan. A D gene is named only where the DNA matches it firmly.

CDR3	DNA	J	length	V	D
CSVDRLAGPYNEQFF	TGCAGCGTTGACCGTTTAGCGGGACCGTACAATGAGCAGTTCTTC	TRBJ2-1	15	TRBV29-1	TRBD2
CASSLDPGQAFYNEQFF	TGCGCCAGCAGCTTAGACCCGGGACAGGCCTTCTACAATGAGCAGTTCTTC	TRBJ2-1	17	TRBV5-1	TRBD1
CASSRDRESPLHF	TGTGCCAGCTCCCGGGACAGGGAATCACCCCTCCACTTT	TRBJ1-6	13	TRBV18	TRBD1
CASSLVLAGVDTQYF	TGTGCCAGCAGCTTGGTACTAGCGGGAGTAGATACGCAGTATTTT	TRBJ2-3	15	TRBV5-6	TRBD2
CASSQLGQDNYGYTF	TGTGCCAGCAGCCAACTCGGACAGGACAACTATGGCTACACCTTC	TRBJ1-2	15	TRBV14	TRBD1
CSGGGFGGNEQFF	TGCAGCGGTGGGGGGTTCGGGGGCAATGAGCAGTTCTTC	TRBJ2-1	13	TRBV29-1	.
CASSSDLTTTEAFF	TGTGCCAGCAGCTCGGACTTAACGACTACTGAAGCTTTCTTT	TRBJ1-1	14	TRBV5-6	.
CASSVERSNSRYQETQYF	TGTGCCAGCAGCGTAGAGAGGTCGAATTCGAGGTACCAAGAGACCCAGTACTTC	TRBJ2-5	18	TRBV9	.
CASSLRPSGGAEGEQFF	TGTGCCAGCAGCTTAAGGCCTAGCGGGGGGGCCGAAGGTGAGCAGTTCTTC	TRBJ2-1	17	TRBV7-3	TRBD2
CSAGTADTQYF	TGCAGTGCGGGGACTGCAGATACGCAGTATTTT	TRBJ2-3	11	TRBV20-1	.
CASSENPTSGTYEQYF	TGTGCCAGCAGCGAAAACCCGACTAGCGGGACATACGAGCAGTACTTC	TRBJ2-7	16	TRBV9	TRBD2